This TCR beta chain was retrieved from a study of monozygotic twins with cystic fibrosis. J lost 6 bases, V lost 4 bases, and 8 bases had no gene match. The CDR3 is 15 amino acids. CDR1 MGHRA and CDR2 YSYEKL come from the germline V gene. Clones were read by immunoSEQ multiplex PCR, and TCRdb kept only the in-frame ones, dropping some. The sample shows roughly 13,000 clones, 80% to 90% of them seen only once. This TCR derives from a boy aged 10-17 years with cystic fibrosis. This sequence joins TRBV4-1 and TRBJ1-5; 8 bases match TRBD1. The sequencing input was blood. CDR3 DNA sequence: TGCGCCAGCAGCCTGAAACACCAGGGGGCTCAGCCCCAGCATTTT. It encodes CASSLKHQGAQPQHF.